The 26 T cell receptor beta chains below were found in one sample sequenced in a study of CDR3 diversity in severe acne. TCRdb ran MiXCR on the PCR reads and lists one entry per CDR3 protein. This sample carries approximately 84,000 distinct CDR3 sequences, over 40% of them seen once, and the ten largest clones take roughly an eighth. Sequenced input: blood. All receptors come from a male donor in good health, without acne.

This chain links TRBV4-2 with TRBJ2-6, with 10 positions matching TRBD1. This CDR3 spans 15 amino acids. V lost 10 bases, J lost 2 bases, and 5 bases stayed unmatched. Germline assignment: CDR1 LGHNA and CDR2 YNFKEQ. The CDR3: CATGGTGAGANVLTF. The CDR3 nucleotides read TGTGCCACTGGTGGGACAGGGGCTGGGGCCAACGTCCTGACTTTC.

J is TRBJ2-7 and V is TRBV5-1; 7 bases are shared with TRBD2. Trimming cost V 0 bases and J 2 bases; bases outside gene matches: 5. Germline CDR1 and CDR2: SGHRS and YFSETQ. The CDR3 loop spans 15 amino acids. For the CDR3, the DNA is TGCGCCAGCAGCTTGGAGGCGGGAGTCCCCTACGAGCAGTACTTC. It codes for CASSLEAGVPYEQYF.

The rearrangement links TRBV10-3 to TRBJ2-3, with D perhaps TRBD2 (6 bases). Germline V CDR1 and CDR2: ENHRY, SYGVKD. The V end was cut by 3 bases, the J end by 2 bases, with 9 bases between. The CDR3 sequence is 14 residues long. The CDR3 sequence is CAISDGGITDTQYF. CDR3 in DNA: TGTGCCATCAGTGACGGCGGGATCACAGATACGCAGTATTTT.

In this sample, this clonotype turned up once. The rearrangement joins TRBV12-3 or TRBV12-4 to TRBJ2-3; the match to TRBD2 covers 11 bases. The CDR3 covers 16 residues. The V and J ends lost 5 bases and 1 base, in that order; junction bases with no gene match: 5. This CDR3 reads CASSKLAGEGTDTQYF. The CDR3 region has the DNA TGTGCCAGCAGTAAACTAGCGGGAGAGGGCACAGATACGCAGTATTTT.

Note on this clonotype: Germline is not matched at one junction end, which may reflect a read error. V gene TRBV20-1 combines with J gene TRBJ1-1, with D perhaps matching TRBD1 (6 bases). This CDR3 comprises 13 residues. The V gene's germline CDR1 is DFQATT and CDR2 SNEGSKA (reference sequence). The CDR3 nucleotides read TGCAGTGCTAGGGGGGCACCTAACACTGAAGCCTTCTTT. Encoded protein: CSARGAPNTEAFF.

This clonotype was observed many times. The chain is built from TRBV7-2 and TRBJ2-7, with 8 bases lining up with TRBD2. In germline, CDR1 is SGHTA, CDR2 FQGNSA. After removal of 5 bases from V and 6 bases from J, the junction contained 12 bases not matched to a gene. The CDR3 consists of 15 residues. The CDR3 DNA follows: TGTGCCAGCAGCCCCCGGGGGAACGGGAGGGGCGAGCAGTACTTC. It is translated as CASSPRGNGRGEQYF.

V gene TRBV13 combines with J gene TRBJ2-7, with D perhaps matching TRBD1 (5 bases). Germline V gene data show CDR1 as PRHDT and CDR2 as FYEKMQ (reference sequence). This CDR3 has 13 amino acids. V lost 9 bases and J 2 bases, leaving 14 bases between the germline ends. The CDR3: CASSARAPYEQYF. As DNA, the CDR3 is TGTGCCAGTTCAGCCAGGGCGCCCTACGAGCAGTACTTC.

In the case of this clonotype: One junction end does not reproduce the germline sequence, and a read error may be involved. This chain joins TRBV29-1 and TRBJ1-2; D is undetermined. This CDR3 spans 13 amino acids. The germline V gene encodes CDR1 SQVTM and CDR2 ANQGSEA. CDR3 bases: TGCAGCGTTGACCCTCAGGATGACTATGGCTACCCCTTC. Its protein is CSVDPQDDYGYPF.

This sequence joins TRBV10-3 and TRBJ2-5; 7 bases align to TRBD1. V gave up 11 bases and J gave up 0 bases; unmatched junction bases: 9. Germline CDR1 is ENHRY and CDR2 is SYGVKD. This CDR3 has 14 amino acids. CDR3 sequence reads: CAGRGQDYQETQYF. The DNA for the CDR3 is TGTGCCGGTCGTGGACAGGACTACCAAGAGACCCAGTACTTC.

This chain joins TRBV20-1 and TRBJ2-2, with a tentative D call TRBD2 (6 bases). The CDR3 is made up of 14 amino acids. The germline gives CDR1 DFQATT, CDR2 SNEGSKA (reference sequence). V was shortened by 6 bases and J by 6 bases, with 17 bases between the two germline ends. The CDR3 coding sequence is TGCAGTGCCCGGAGGGACCTCACCCCCGGGGAGCTGTTTTTT. It encodes CSARRDLTPGELFF.

This clonotype turned up a few times. The J gene is TRBJ2-7, the V gene TRBV7-3; possible D gene TRBD1, 5 bases. V lost 5 bases, J lost 2 bases, and 10 bases lay in between. The CDR3 sequence is 13 residues long. Germline V lookup: CDR1 SGHTA, CDR2 FQGTGA. CDR3 nucleotide sequence: TGTGCCAGCAGCAAACAGGATACCTACGAGCAGTACTTC. This codes for CASSKQDTYEQYF.

This clonotype was detected only once. The CDR3 carries no conserved terminal phenylalanine or tryptophan, so it likely arises from a read error. The rearrangement links TRBV7-3 to TRBJ1-1; no clear D. Germline CDR1 SGHTA, CDR2 FQGTGA. The CDR3 length is 13 residues. The CDR3 region has the DNA TGTGCTAGCAACTCCCTGGTGAACACTGAAGCTTTCCTT. This gives the protein CASNSLVNTEAFL.

This clonotype is classed as medium-sized. The rearrangement links TRBV20-1 to TRBJ2-7; possibly TRBD2 for D (6 bases). This CDR3 has 11 residues. The V end lost 5 bases, the J end lost 3 bases, and 8 bases lay between the germline ends. Germline V gene lookup returns CDR1 DFQATT and CDR2 SNEGSKA (reference sequence). CDR3 nucleotides: TGCAGTGCTCGGGACTTCTACGAGCAGTACTTC. Protein: CSARDFYEQYF.

This clonotype was recorded at least ten times. The genes are TRBV3-1 and TRBJ2-1; D gene unclear. Germline-derived CDR1 and CDR2 are LGHDT and YNNKEL (reference sequence). The CDR3 runs 12 residues. Trimming left V 1 base short and J 12 bases short, with 10 bases between. CDR3 region: CASSQAEFRQFF. The DNA for the CDR3 is TGTGCCAGCAGCCAAGCCGAGTTTAGGCAGTTCTTC.

In this sample, this clonotype is medium-sized. This sequence joins TRBV20-1 and TRBJ2-7; 13 bases match TRBD2. The CDR3 has 15 residues. The germline V gene encodes CDR1 DFQATT and CDR2 SNEGSKA (reference sequence). Trimming at V came to 3 bases and at J to 6 bases, leaving 8 bases not matched to a gene. CDR3 in amino acids: CSARDTSGRAIEQYF. The CDR3 coding sequence is TGCAGTGCTAGGGACACTAGCGGGAGGGCCATCGAGCAGTACTTC.

The gene calls are TRBV20-1 and TRBJ2-7; D is possibly TRBD1 or TRBD2 (5 bases each). Germline V gene sequence: CDR1 DFQATT, CDR2 SNEGSKA (reference sequence). Trimming pared 3 bases from V and 7 bases from J, leaving 10 bases between. This CDR3 contains 11 residues. DNA of the CDR3: TGCAGTGCTAGGGTCGGGGCAGAGCAGTACTTC. Its protein product is CSARVGAEQYF.

This clonotype was counted ten times or more. The V and J genes are TRBV29-1 and TRBJ1-2; D is ambiguous. The CDR3 runs to 12 residues. Trimming stripped 5 bases from V and 4 bases from J, with 11 bases between. Germline V lookup: CDR1 SQVTM, CDR2 ANQGSEA. DNA for the CDR3: TGCAGCGTTTCTCTACAAAGCTATGGCTACACCTTC. It yields the protein CSVSLQSYGYTF.

This clonotype was counted at least ten times. This chain joins TRBV7-6 and TRBJ1-4; 9 nucleotides match TRBD1. Germline V lookup: CDR1 SGHVS, CDR2 FNYEAQ. The V segment lost 0 bases and the J segment 6 bases; nucleotides outside the gene matches: 5. This CDR3 has 16 residues. The CDR3 nucleotides are TGTGCCAGCAGCTTAGCGGAAGGACAGGGGTATGAAAAACTGTTTTTT. Translation gives CASSLAEGQGYEKLFF.

The chain joins TRBV6-5 to TRBJ2-1; 14 positions agree with TRBD2. This CDR3 is built from 15 residues. Germline V gene data show CDR1 as MNHEY and CDR2 as SVGAGI. Trimming took 4 bases from V and 9 from J; bases not matched to a gene: 5. The CDR3 loop is CASSLGTSGSGEQFF. The CDR3 nucleotides are TGTGCCAGCAGTTTAGGGACTAGCGGGAGCGGTGAGCAGTTCTTC.

Many counts were recorded for this clonotype. CDR3 DNA sequence: TGCAGTGCCGGGACTAGCGGCACGGAGACCCAGTACTTC. Protein sequence: CSAGTSGTETQYF. This chain uses TRBV20-1 with TRBJ2-5, with 11 positions matching TRBD2. Unmatched junction bases numbered 5, after V lost 6 bases and J lost 5 bases. Germline CDR1 is DFQATT and CDR2 is SNEGSKA (reference sequence). The CDR3 covers 13 residues.

The V gene is TRBV10-2, the J gene TRBJ2-7; TRBD2 matches 12 bases. The junction had 7 bases not matched to a gene; V was cut back by 0 bases and J by 4 bases. CDR1 is WSHSY, CDR2 SAAADI, per germline. This CDR3 has 17 amino acids. CDR3: CASSESTVLAGGYEQYF. The CDR3 DNA is TGCGCCAGCAGTGAGTCAACGGTCCTAGCGGGAGGGTACGAGCAGTACTTC.

This rearrangement joins TRBV20-1 to TRBJ2-3; D uncertain. V lost 6 bases, J lost 6 bases, and 13 bases lay in between. This CDR3 region has 12 residues. Germline V gene sequence: CDR1 DFQATT, CDR2 SNEGSKA (reference sequence). The CDR3 DNA follows: TGCAGTGCGAAACGTAATTTGGATACGCAGTATTTT. It is translated as CSAKRNLDTQYF.

The CDR3: CASSLLAVDTQYF. CDR3 bases: TGCGCCAGCAGCTTGCTAGCGGTAGATACGCAGTATTTT. J is TRBJ2-3 and V is TRBV5-1; 7 nucleotides line up with TRBD2. Germline assignment: CDR1 SGHRS and CDR2 YFSETQ. Trimming cost V 1 base and J 5 bases; bases outside gene matches: 1. The CDR3 spans 13 residues.

This clonotype is medium-sized. J is TRBJ2-2 and V is TRBV24-1, with 7 bases lining up with TRBD1. The CDR3 has 15 residues. Germline values: CDR1 KGHDR, CDR2 SFDVKD. Germline trimming cut 5 bases from V and 0 bases from J; bases unmatched to any gene: 2. The CDR3 is CATSGGGSNTGELFF. CDR3 nucleotide sequence: TGTGCCACCAGTGGAGGGGGCTCGAACACCGGGGAGCTGTTTTTT.

The CDR3 region has the DNA TGTGCCAGCAGCACCCGGACAGGGGGCACTGAAGCTTTCTTT. Translated, it gives CASSTRTGGTEAFF. V usage is TRBV5-6 and J usage is TRBJ1-1; 10 nucleotides line up with TRBD1. The CDR3 contains 14 residues. Germline assignment: CDR1 SGHDT and CDR2 YYEEEE. Germline trimming cut 4 bases from V and 4 bases from J; bases unmatched to any gene: 4.

The chain is built from TRBV5-6 and TRBJ1-2; D ambiguous. This CDR3 has 15 residues. Germline-derived CDR1 and CDR2 are SGHDT and YYEEEE. The CDR3 loop is CVRWIFRVETDGYTF. DNA for the CDR3: TGTGTGCGCTGGATCTTCAGAGTGGAGACGGATGGCTACACCTTC.